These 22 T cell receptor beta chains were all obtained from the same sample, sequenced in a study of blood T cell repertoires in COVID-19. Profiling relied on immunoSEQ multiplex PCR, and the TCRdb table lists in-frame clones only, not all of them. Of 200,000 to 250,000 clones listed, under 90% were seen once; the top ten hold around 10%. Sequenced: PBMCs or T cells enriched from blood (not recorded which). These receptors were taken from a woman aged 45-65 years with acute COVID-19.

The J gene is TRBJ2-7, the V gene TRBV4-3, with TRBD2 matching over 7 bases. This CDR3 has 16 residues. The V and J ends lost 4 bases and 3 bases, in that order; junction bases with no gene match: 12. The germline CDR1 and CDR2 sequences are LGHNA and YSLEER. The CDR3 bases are TGCGCCAGCAGCCTGTGGGGGGAGGGGATCCTCTACGAGCAGTACTTC. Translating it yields CASSLWGEGILYEQYF.

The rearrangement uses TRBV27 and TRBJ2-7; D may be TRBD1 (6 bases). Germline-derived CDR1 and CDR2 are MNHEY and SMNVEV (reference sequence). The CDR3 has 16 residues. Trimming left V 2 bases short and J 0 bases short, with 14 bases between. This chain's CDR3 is CASSLHSGTSSYEQYF. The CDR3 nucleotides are TGTGCCAGCAGTTTACACTCCGGGACAAGCTCCTACGAGCAGTACTTC.

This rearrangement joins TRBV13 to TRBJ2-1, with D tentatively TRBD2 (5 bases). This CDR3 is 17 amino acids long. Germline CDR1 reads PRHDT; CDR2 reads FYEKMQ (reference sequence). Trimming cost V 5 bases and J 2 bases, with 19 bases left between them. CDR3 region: CASSDTRRKTPYNEQFF. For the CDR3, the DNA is TGTGCCAGCAGCGACACTAGGAGGAAGACACCCTACAATGAGCAGTTCTTC. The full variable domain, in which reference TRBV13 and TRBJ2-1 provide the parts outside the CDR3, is AAGVIQSPRHLIKEKRETATLKCYPIPRHDTVYWYQQGPGQDPQFLISFYEKMQSDKGSIPDRFSAQQFSDYHSELNMSSLELGDSALYFCASSDTRRKTPYNEQFFGPGTRLTVL.

This CDR3 is CASSPQGSTLNTEAFF. CDR3 DNA: TGTGCCAGCAGCCCCCAGGGTAGCACACTGAACACTGAAGCTTTCTTT. The chain carries TRBV3-1 (or the pseudogene TRBV3-2) and TRBJ1-1, with D perhaps TRBD1 (5 bases). The germline CDR1 and CDR2 sequences are LGHDT and YNNKEL (reference sequence). The CDR3 totals 16 residues. V shed 4 bases and J shed 0 bases, with 15 bases lying between them.

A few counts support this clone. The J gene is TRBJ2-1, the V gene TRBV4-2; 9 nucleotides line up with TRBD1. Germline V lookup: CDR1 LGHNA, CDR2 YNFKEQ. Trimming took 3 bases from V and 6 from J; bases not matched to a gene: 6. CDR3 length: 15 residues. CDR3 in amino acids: CASSQKGTGTNEQFF. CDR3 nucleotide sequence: TGTGCCAGCAGCCAGAAAGGGACAGGGACCAATGAGCAGTTCTTC.

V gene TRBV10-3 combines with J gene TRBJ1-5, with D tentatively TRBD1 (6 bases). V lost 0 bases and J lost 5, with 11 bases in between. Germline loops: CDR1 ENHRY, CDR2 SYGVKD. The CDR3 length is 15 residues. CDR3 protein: CAISESGAGYQPQHF. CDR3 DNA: TGTGCCATCAGTGAGTCGGGGGCAGGGTATCAGCCCCAGCATTTT.

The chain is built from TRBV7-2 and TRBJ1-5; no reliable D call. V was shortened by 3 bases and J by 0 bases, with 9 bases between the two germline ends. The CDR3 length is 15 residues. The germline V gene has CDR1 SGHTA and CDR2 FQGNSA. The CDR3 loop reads CASSFDGYSNQPQHF. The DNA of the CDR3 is TGTGCCAGCAGCTTCGACGGGTATAGCAATCAGCCCCAGCATTTT.

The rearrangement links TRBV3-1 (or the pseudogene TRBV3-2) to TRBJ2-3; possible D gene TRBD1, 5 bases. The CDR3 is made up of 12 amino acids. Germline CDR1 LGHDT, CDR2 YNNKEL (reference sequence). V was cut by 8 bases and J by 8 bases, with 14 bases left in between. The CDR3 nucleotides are TGTGCCAGCGCGCAGGGTCGGATTACGCAGTATTTT. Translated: CASAQGRITQYF.

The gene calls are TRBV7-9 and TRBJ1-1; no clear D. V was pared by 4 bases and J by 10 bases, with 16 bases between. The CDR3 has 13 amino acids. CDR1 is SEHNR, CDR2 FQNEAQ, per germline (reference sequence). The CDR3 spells CASSSNGGLRAFF. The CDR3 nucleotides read TGTGCCAGCAGCTCCAATGGAGGGCTAAGAGCTTTCTTT.

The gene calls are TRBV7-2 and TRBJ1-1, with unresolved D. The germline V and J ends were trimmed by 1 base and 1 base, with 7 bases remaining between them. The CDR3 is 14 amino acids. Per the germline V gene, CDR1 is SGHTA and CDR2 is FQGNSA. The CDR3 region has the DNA TGTGCCAGCAGCTTAGGAGGAGGGAACACTGAAGCTTTCTTT. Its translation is CASSLGGGNTEAFF. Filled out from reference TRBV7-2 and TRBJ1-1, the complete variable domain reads GAGVSQSPSNKVTEKGKDVELRCDPISGHTALYWYRQSLGQGLEFLIYFQGNSAPDKSGLPSDRFSAERTGGSVSTLTIQRTQQEDSAVYLCASSLGGGNTEAFFGQGTRLTVV.

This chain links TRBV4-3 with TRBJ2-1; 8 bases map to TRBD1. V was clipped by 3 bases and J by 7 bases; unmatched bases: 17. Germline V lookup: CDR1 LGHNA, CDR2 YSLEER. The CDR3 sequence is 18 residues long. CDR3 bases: TGCGCCAGCAGCCAGACGCAATATACAGGGGGATTGGGAAATGAGCAGTTCTTC. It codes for CASSQTQYTGGLGNEQFF.

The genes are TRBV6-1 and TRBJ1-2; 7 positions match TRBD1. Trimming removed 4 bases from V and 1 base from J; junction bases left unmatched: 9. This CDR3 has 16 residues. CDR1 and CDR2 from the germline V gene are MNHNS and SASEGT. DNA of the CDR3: TGTGCCAGCAGTGGGACCGGGACAGATTATAACTATGGCTACACCTTC. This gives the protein CASSGTGTDYNYGYTF.

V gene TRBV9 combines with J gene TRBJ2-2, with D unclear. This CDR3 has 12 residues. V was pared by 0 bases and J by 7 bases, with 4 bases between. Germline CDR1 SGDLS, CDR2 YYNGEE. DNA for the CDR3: TGTGCCAGCAGCGTAGGACTCGGGGAGCTGTTTTTT. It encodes CASSVGLGELFF.

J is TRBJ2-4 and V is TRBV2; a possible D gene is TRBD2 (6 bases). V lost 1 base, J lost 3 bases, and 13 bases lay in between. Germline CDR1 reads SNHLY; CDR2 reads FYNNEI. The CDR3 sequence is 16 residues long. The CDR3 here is CASSEGRGAVKNIQYF. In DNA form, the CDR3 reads TGTGCCAGCAGTGAAGGGAGGGGCGCGGTCAAAAACATTCAGTACTTC.

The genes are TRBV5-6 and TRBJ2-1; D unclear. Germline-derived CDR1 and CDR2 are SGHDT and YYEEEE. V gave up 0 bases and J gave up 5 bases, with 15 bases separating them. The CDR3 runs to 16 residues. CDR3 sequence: CASSLDYERSNNEQFF. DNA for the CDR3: TGTGCCAGCAGCTTGGATTATGAAAGATCTAACAATGAGCAGTTCTTC.

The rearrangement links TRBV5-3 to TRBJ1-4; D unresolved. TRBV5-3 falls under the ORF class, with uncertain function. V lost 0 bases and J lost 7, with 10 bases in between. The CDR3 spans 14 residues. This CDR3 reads CARSLGERIEKLFF. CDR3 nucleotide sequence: TGTGCCAGAAGCTTGGGAGAGAGAATTGAAAAACTGTTTTTT.

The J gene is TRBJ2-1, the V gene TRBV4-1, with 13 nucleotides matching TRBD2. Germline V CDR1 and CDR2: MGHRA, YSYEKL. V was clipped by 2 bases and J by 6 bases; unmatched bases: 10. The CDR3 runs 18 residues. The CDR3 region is CASSQNPTTSGRVNEQFF. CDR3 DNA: TGCGCCAGCAGCCAAAACCCTACCACTAGCGGGAGGGTCAATGAGCAGTTCTTC.

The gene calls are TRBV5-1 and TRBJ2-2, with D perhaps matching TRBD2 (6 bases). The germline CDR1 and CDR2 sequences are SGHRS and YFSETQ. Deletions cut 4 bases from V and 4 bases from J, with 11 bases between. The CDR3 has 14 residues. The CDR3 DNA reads TGCGCCAGCAGCGGCGGGGTCGTCACCGGGGAGCTGTTTTTT. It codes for CASSGGVVTGELFF.

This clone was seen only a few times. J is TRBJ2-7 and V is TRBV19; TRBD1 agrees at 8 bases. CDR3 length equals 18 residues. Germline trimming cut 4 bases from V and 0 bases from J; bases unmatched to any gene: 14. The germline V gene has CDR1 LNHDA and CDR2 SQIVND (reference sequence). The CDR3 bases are TGTGCCAGTAGTACGACACAAGGACAGGGTATTTCCTCCTACGAGCAGTACTTC. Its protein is CASSTTQGQGISSYEQYF.

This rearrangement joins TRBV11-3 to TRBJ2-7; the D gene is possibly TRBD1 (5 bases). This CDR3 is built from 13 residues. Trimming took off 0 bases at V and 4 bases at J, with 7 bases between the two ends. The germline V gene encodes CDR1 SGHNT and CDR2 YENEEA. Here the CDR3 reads CASSLDGAYEQYF. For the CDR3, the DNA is TGTGCCAGCAGCTTAGATGGGGCGTACGAGCAGTACTTC.

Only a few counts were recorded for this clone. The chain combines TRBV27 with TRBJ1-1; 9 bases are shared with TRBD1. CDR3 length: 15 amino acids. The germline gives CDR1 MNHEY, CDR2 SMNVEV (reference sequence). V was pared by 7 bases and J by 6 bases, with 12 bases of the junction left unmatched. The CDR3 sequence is CASKPGTGRASEAFF. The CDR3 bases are TGTGCCAGCAAGCCAGGGACAGGGCGAGCCTCTGAAGCTTTCTTT.

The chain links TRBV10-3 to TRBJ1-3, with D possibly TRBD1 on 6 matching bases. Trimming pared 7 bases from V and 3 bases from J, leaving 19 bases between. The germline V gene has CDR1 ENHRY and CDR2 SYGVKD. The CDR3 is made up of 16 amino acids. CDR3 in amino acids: CAITNRGRGDGNTIYF. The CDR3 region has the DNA TGTGCCATCACCAACCGGGGCAGGGGTGATGGAAACACCATATATTTT.